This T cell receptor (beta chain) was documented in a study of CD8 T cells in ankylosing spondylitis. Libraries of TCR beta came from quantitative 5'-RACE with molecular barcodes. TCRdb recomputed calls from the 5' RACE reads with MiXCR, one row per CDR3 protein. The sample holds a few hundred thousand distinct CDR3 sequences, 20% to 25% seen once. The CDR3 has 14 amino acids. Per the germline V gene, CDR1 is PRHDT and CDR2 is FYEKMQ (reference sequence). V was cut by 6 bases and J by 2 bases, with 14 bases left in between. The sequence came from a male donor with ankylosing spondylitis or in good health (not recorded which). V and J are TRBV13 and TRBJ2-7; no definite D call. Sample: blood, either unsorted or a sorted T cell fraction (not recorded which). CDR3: CASSLGKDPYEQYF. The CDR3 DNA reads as TGTGCCAGCAGTCTAGGAAAGGACCCCTACGAGCAGTACTTC.